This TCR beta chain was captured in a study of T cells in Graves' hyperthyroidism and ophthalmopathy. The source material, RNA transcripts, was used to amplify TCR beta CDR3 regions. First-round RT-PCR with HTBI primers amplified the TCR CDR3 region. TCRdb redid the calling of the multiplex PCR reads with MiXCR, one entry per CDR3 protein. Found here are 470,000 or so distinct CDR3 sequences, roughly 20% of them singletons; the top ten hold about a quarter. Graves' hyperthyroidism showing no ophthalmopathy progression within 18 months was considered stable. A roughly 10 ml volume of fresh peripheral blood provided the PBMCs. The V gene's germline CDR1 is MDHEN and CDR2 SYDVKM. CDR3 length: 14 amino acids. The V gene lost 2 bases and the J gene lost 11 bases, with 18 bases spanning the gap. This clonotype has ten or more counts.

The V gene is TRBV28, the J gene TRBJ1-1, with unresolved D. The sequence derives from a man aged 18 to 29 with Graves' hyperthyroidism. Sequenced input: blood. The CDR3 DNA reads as TGTGCCAGCAGTTTAGAAATGGCGGGATCCACGGCTTTCTTT. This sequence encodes CASSLEMAGSTAFF.